This TCR beta chain comes out of a study of CD8+ T cells in alopecia areata. The authors extracted RNA and reverse transcribed it into cDNA as the sequencing template. Sequencing was performed with immunoSEQ multiplex PCR; in TCRdb, only in-frame clones are kept and a portion is missing. The sample has 110,000 to 150,000 clones; about 88% are singletons. Trimming removed 6 bases at V and 11 bases at J, with 13 bases between. Looked up from germline, CDR1 is MNHEY and CDR2 is SVGAGI. The CDR3 length is 11 residues. The sample's treatment: oral pan-JAK inhibitor, 5-10 mg twice daily. The input for sequencing was CD8+ T cells sorted from blood, taken at week 4, from a patient treated with tofacitinib. The clonotype was recovered from a human donor with alopecia areata. This rearrangement joins TRBV6-5 to TRBJ1-1; TRBD1 is a possible D gene (5 bases). This chain's CDR3 is CASSRGNEAFF. DNA for the CDR3: TGTGCCAGCAGCCGGGGCAACGAGGCTTTCTTT.